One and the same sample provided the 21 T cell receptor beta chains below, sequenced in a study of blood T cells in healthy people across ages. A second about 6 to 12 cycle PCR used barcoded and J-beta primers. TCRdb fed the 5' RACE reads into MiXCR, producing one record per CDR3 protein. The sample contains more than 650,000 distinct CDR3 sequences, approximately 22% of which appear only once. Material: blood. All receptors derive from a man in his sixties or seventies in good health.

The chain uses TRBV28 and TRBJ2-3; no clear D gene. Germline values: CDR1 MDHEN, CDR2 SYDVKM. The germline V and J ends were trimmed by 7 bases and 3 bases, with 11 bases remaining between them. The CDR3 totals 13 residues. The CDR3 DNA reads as TGTGCCAGCACCACCCAAGGGACAGATACGCAGTATTTT. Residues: CASTTQGTDTQYF. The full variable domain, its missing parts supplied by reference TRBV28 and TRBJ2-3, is DVKVTQSSRYLVKRTGEKVFLECVQDMDHENMFWYRQDPGLGLRLIYFSYDVKMKEKGDIPEGYSVSREKKERFSLILESASTNQTSMYLCASTTQGTDTQYFGPGTRLTVL.

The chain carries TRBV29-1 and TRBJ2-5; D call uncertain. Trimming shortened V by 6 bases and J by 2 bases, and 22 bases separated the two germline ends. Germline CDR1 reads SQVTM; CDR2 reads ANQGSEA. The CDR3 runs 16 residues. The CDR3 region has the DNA TGCAGCGTCGGAACGGCAACCAAAATAATTCAAGAGACCCAGTACTTC. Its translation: CSVGTATKIIQETQYF.

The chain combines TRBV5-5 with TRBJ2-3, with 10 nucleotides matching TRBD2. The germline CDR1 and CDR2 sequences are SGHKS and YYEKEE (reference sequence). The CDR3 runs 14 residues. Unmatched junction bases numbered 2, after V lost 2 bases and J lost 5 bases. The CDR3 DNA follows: TGTGCCAGCAGCTTCGGACTAGCGGAAGATACGCAGTATTTT. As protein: CASSFGLAEDTQYF.

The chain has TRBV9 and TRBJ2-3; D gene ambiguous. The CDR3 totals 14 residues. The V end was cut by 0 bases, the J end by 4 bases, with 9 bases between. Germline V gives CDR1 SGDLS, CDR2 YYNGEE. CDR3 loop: CASSVEEPADTQYF. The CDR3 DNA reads TGTGCCAGCAGCGTAGAGGAACCAGCAGATACGCAGTATTTT.

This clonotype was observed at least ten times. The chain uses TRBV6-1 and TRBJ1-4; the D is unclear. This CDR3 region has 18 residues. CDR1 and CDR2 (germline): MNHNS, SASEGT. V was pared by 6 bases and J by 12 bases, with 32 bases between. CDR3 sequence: CASSPKEIGSSRAGELFF. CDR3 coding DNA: TGTGCCAGCAGCCCAAAAGAGATCGGTTCTTCTCGGGCCGGGGAACTGTTTTTT.

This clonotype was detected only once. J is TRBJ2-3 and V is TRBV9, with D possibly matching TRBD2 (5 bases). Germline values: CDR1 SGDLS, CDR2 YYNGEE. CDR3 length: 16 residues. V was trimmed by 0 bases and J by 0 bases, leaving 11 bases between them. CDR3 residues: CASSVGSSPSTDTQYF. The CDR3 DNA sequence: TGTGCCAGCAGCGTAGGGTCTAGCCCTAGCACAGATACGCAGTATTTT.

DNA for the CDR3: TGCAGTGCTAGCAGACAGGGTAATGAAAAACTGTTTTTT. Protein sequence: CSASRQGNEKLFF. This chain joins TRBV20-1 and TRBJ1-4, with 7 bases matching TRBD1. CDR1 is DFQATT, CDR2 SNEGSKA, per germline (reference sequence). With V trimmed by 3 bases and J by 4 bases, 2 bases remained unmatched. CDR3 length equals 13 residues.

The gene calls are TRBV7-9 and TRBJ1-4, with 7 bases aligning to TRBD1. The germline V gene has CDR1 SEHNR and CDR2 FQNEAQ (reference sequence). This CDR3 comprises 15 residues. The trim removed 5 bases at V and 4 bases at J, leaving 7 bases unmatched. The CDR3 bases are TGTGCCAGCAGCCCGGGGACAGACTTTAATGAAAAACTGTTTTTT. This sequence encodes CASSPGTDFNEKLFF. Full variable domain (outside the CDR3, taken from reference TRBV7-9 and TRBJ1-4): DTGVSQNPRHKITKRGQNVTFRCDPISEHNRLYWYRQTLGQGPEFLTYFQNEAQLEKSRLLSDRFSAERPKGSFSTLEIQRTEQGDSAMYLCASSPGTDFNEKLFFGSGTQLSVL.

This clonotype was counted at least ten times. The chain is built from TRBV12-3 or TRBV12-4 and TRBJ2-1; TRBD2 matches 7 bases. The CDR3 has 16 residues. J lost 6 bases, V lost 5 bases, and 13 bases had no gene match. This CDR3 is CASSPPRRTSSNEQFF. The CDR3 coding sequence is TGTGCCAGCAGTCCTCCCCGCCGGACTAGTTCCAATGAGCAGTTCTTC.

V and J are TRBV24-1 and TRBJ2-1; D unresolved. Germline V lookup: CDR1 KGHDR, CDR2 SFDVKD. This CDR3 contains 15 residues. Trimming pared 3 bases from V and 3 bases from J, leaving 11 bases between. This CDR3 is CATSDDRANYNEQFF. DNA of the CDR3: TGTGCCACCAGTGATGACCGAGCCAACTACAATGAGCAGTTCTTC.

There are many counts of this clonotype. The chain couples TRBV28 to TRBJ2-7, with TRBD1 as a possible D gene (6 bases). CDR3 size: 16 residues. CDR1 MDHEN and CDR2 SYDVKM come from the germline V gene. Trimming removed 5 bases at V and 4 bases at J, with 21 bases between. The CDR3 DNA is TGTGCCAGCAGTCAGGGGCCCAGACAGTGGAAATACGAGCAGTACTTC. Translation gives CASSQGPRQWKYEQYF.

The CDR3 sequence: CASSPEVNTEAFF. The CDR3 nucleotides are TGTGCCAGCAGCCCCGAGGTGAACACTGAAGCTTTCTTT. The rearrangement joins TRBV7-3 to TRBJ1-1; D remains unclear. This CDR3 has 13 residues. Trimming cost V 5 bases and J 0 bases, with 7 bases left between them. The germline V gene encodes CDR1 SGHTA and CDR2 FQGTGA.

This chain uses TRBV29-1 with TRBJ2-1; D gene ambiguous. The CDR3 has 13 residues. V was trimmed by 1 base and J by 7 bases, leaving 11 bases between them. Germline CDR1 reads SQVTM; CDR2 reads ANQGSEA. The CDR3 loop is CSVEATAGNEQFF. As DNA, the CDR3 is TGCAGCGTTGAAGCGACTGCCGGAAATGAGCAGTTCTTC.

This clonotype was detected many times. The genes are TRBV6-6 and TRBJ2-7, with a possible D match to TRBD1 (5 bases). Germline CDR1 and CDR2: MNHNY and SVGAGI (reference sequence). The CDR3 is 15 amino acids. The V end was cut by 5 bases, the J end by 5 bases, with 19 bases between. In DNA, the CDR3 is TGTGCCAGCAGTGAATCAAGGGGAAACGGCAACGAGCAGTACTTC. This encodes CASSESRGNGNEQYF.

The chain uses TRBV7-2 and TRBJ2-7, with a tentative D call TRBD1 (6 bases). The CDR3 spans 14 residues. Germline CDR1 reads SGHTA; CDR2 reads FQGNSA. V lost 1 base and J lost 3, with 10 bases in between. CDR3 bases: TGTGCCAGCAGCTTAGGCCGGGACAACTACGAGCAGTACTTC. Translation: CASSLGRDNYEQYF.

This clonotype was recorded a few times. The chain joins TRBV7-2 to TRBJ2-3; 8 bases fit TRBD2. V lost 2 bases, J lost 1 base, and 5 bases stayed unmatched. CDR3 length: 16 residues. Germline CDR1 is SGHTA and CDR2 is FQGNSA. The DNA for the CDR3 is TGTGCCAGCAGCTTATGGAGTAGCGGGGGCACAGATACGCAGTATTTT. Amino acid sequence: CASSLWSSGGTDTQYF. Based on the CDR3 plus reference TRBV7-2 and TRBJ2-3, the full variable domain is GAGVSQSPSNKVTEKGKDVELRCDPISGHTALYWYRQSLGQGLEFLIYFQGNSAPDKSGLPSDRFSAERTGGSVSTLTIQRTQQEDSAVYLCASSLWSSGGTDTQYFGPGTRLTVL.

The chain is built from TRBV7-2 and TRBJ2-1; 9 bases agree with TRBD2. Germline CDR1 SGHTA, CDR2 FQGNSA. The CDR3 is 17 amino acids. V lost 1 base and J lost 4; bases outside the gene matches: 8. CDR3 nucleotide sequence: TGTGCCAGCAGCTTAGAGCGAGCGGGAGGAGTTTACAATGAGCAGTTCTTC. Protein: CASSLERAGGVYNEQFF.

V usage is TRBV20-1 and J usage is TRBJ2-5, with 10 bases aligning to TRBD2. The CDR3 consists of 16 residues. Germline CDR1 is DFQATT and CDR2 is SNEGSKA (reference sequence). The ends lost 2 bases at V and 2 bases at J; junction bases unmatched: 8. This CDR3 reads CSARRSSGSTQETQYF. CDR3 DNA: TGCAGTGCTAGAAGGTCTAGCGGGAGTACTCAAGAGACCCAGTACTTC.

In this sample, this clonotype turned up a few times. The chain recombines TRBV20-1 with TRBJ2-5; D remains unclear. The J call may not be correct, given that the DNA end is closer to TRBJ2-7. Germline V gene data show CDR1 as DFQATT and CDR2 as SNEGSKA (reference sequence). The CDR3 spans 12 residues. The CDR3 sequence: CSAPVSSYEQYF. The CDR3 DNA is TGCAGTGCTCCCGTTAGCTCCTACGAGCAGTACTTC.

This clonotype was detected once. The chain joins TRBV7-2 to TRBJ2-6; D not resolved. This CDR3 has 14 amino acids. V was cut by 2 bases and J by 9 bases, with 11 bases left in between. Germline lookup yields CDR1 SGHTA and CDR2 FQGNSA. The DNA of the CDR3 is TGTGCCAGCAGCTTACATGGGGTTGGCAACGTCCTGACTTTC. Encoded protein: CASSLHGVGNVLTF.

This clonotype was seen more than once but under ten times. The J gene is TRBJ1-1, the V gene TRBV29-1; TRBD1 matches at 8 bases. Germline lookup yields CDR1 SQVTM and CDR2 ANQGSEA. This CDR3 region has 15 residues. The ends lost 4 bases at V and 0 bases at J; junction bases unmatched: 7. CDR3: CSVGGQANMNTEAFF. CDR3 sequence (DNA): TGCAGCGTTGGGGGACAGGCGAACATGAACACTGAAGCTTTCTTT.